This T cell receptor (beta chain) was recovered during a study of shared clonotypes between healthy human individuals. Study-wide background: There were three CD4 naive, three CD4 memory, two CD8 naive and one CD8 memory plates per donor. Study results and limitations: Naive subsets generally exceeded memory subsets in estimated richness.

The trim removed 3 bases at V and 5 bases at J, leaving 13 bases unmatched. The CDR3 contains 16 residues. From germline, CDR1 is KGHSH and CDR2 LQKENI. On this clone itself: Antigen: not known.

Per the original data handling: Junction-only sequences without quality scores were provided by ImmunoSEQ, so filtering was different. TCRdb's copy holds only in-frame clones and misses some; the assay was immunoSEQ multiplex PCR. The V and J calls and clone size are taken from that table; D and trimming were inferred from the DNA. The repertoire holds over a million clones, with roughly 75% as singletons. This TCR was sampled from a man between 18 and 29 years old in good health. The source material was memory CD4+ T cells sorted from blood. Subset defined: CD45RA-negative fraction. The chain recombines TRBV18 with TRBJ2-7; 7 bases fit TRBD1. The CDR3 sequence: CASSPKNRGSSDEQYF. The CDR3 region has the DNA TGTGCCAGCTCACCGAAGAACAGGGGAAGTTCGGACGAGCAGTACTTC.